The sequence of this T cell receptor (beta chain) was determined in a study of identical twins. TCRdb redid the calling of the 5' RACE reads with MiXCR, one entry per CDR3 protein. The sample contains under 1 million distinct CDR3 sequences, about 12% of which appear only once. Trimming left V 10 bases short and J 0 bases short, with 16 bases between. The length of the CDR3 is 15 residues. The sample also formed part of further work on yellow fever vaccine responses in identical twins. As reported in that work: Twins' vaccine T cell response reportedly gave the appearance of partial convergence and partial personalization.

The V gene is TRBV12-3 or TRBV12-4, the J gene TRBJ1-5; no firm D call. This receptor was taken from a woman younger than 30 in good health. Material for sequencing was PBMCs. DNA for the CDR3: TGTGCCACCCAGTGGGGAGCATATAGCAATCAGCCCCAGCATTTT. Its translation is CATQWGAYSNQPQHF.